This is a list of T cell receptor beta chains from one sample in a study of lymphopenia after photon versus proton radiotherapy. The protocol was immunoSEQ multiplex PCR, while the TCRdb copy is restricted to in-frame clones and leaves out a portion. The repertoire holds about 40,000 clones, around 84% seen once, with under 13% in the top ten. The sample in question was peripheral blood, obtained from a patient treated with proton-based radiotherapy. The receptors shown here come from a woman aged 65 to 85 with pancreatic cancer. Some clones in this sample may be carry-over from other donors' samples. The CDR3 runs from the conserved cysteine through the conserved F or W. A D gene is named only where the DNA matches it firmly. Clone size is stated in some rows and not others, as once, few, many or a class when expanded.

.	TRBV28	TRBJ2-3	TRBD1	CASSFEGAQVDTQYF	TGTGCCAGCAGTTTTGAGGGGGCGCAGGTAGATACGCAGTATTTT
.	TRBV30	TRBJ2-7	.	CAWSGWDGSYEQYF	TGTGCCTGGAGTGGGTGGGACGGCTCCTACGAGCAGTACTTC
once	TRBV11-2	TRBJ1-6	.	CASSRTDYNSYNSPLHF	TGTGCCAGCAGTCGTACAGATTATAACTCCTATAATTCACCCCTCCACTTT
.	TRBV7-2	TRBJ2-7	.	CASSLGGDDEQYF	TGTGCCAGCAGCTTAGGAGGAGACGACGAGCAGTACTTC
.	TRBV7-6	TRBJ2-5	.	CASSLLEGAETQYF	TGTGCCAGCAGCTTATTGGAGGGCGCCGAGACCCAGTACTTC
.	TRBV6-1	TRBJ1-1	.	CASSEQDTEAFF	TGTGCCAGCAGTGAACAGGACACTGAAGCTTTCTTT
.	TRBV7-9	TRBJ1-4	TRBD1	CASTRWRGTGDEKLFF	TGTGCCAGCACCCGTTGGAGGGGGACAGGGGATGAAAAACTGTTTTTT
.	TRBV19	TRBJ1-1	.	CASSTPGGGSEAFF	TGTGCCAGTAGTACCCCCGGGGGAGGCTCTGAAGCTTTCTTT
.	TRBV7-9	TRBJ2-3	TRBD2	CASSSGLAGGQDTQYF	TGTGCCAGCAGCTCAGGACTAGCGGGAGGTCAAGATACGCAGTATTTT
few	TRBV14	TRBJ2-3	TRBD2	CASSRRLAGEGDTQYF	TGTGCCAGCAGCCGTCGACTAGCGGGAGAGGGAGATACGCAGTATTTT
.	TRBV7-2	TRBJ1-2	.	CASSRGENGYTF	TGTGCCAGCAGCCGAGGTGAAAATGGCTACACCTTC
.	TRBV27	TRBJ2-7	TRBD1	CASSLRDRGTYEQYF	TGTGCCAGCAGTCTCCGGGACAGGGGTACCTACGAGCAGTACTTC
.	TRBV7-2	TRBJ2-7	.	CASSLGYPGTGSYEQYF	TGTGCCAGCAGCTTAGGCTATCCAGGGACGGGCTCCTACGAGCAGTACTTC
.	TRBV19	TRBJ1-4	.	CASSALYGANEKLFF	TGTGCCAGTAGTGCGCTATATGGAGCTAATGAAAAACTGTTTTTT
.	TRBV2	TRBJ1-6	.	CAGRKRDLLETPLHF	TGTGCCGGCAGGAAGCGGGACTTACTCGAGACACCCCTCCACTTT
few	TRBV28	TRBJ2-3	TRBD1	CASSLYGTGSTDTQYF	TGTGCCAGCAGTTTATACGGGACAGGGAGCACAGATACGCAGTATTTT
.	TRBV6-6	TRBJ2-7	TRBD1	CASSLGQGSNEQYF	TGTGCCAGCAGTTTGGGACAGGGAAGCAACGAGCAGTACTTC
.	TRBV11-2	TRBJ2-5	.	CASSLDRVQETQYF	TGTGCCAGCAGCTTAGATCGCGTCCAAGAGACCCAGTACTTC
.	TRBV7-2	TRBJ2-1	.	CASKTDWERNEQFF	TGTGCCAGCAAGACCGACTGGGAGCGGAATGAGCAGTTCTTC
.	TRBV5-5	TRBJ2-4	.	CASSLNRLAKNIQYF	TGTGCCAGCAGCTTGAACCGGCTAGCCAAAAACATTCAGTACTTC
few	TRBV11-2	TRBJ1-4	TRBD1	CASSLWGGTVAEKLFF	TGTGCCAGCAGCCTCTGGGGCGGGACAGTGGCTGAAAAACTGTTTTTT
.	TRBV4-1	TRBJ1-1	.	CASSLSRQGTTEAFF	TGCGCCAGCAGCCTATCCCGGCAGGGTACCACTGAAGCTTTCTTT
.	TRBV5-6	TRBJ2-1	TRBD1	CASSSATGGGYNEQFF	TGTGCCAGCAGCTCTGCTACAGGGGGCGGCTACAATGAGCAGTTCTTC
.	TRBV7-9	TRBJ1-4	TRBD1	CASSLGQGREKLFF	TGTGCCAGCAGCCTCGGACAGGGACGTGAAAAACTGTTTTTT
.	TRBV19	TRBJ2-1	TRBD1	CASSLQGAVNEQFF	TGTGCCAGTAGTCTACAGGGGGCGGTGAATGAGCAGTTCTTC
.	TRBV4-2	TRBJ2-3	TRBD2	CASSQPAGEGDTQYF	TGTGCCAGCAGCCAACCAGCGGGGGAGGGAGATACGCAGTATTTT
.	TRBV28	TRBJ1-2	.	CASNDYLGTLYGYTF	TGTGCCAGCAATGATTACCTCGGGACGCTCTATGGCTACACCTTC
.	TRBV18	TRBJ1-1	TRBD1	CASSPRQGSLTEAFF	TGTGCCAGCTCACCCAGACAGGGAAGTTTGACTGAAGCTTTCTTT
medium-sized	TRBV5-5	TRBJ1-1	.	CASSLQLMNTEAFF	TGTGCCAGCAGCTTGCAGTTAATGAACACTGAAGCTTTCTTT
.	TRBV28	TRBJ1-2	.	CASSTQDQAGLRGYTF	TGTGCCAGCAGCACCCAAGATCAAGCTGGGCTTAGGGGCTACACCTTC
.	TRBV5-6	TRBJ1-1	.	CASSLAFAGNTEAFF	TGTGCCAGCAGCTTGGCCTTCGCAGGGAACACTGAAGCTTTCTTT
.	TRBV14	TRBJ2-7	.	CASSHPGQPYEQYF	TGTGCCAGCAGCCATCCGGGACAACCTTACGAGCAGTACTTC
.	TRBV2	TRBJ2-4	.	CASRGAKNIQYF	TGTGCCAGCAGGGGAGCCAAAAACATTCAGTACTTC
.	TRBV4-2	TRBJ2-1	.	CASSLAESYNEQFF	TGTGCCAGCAGCCTAGCGGAATCCTACAATGAGCAGTTCTTC
.	TRBV27	TRBJ2-5	.	CASSHGGETQYF	TGTGCCAGCAGTCATGGAGGCGAGACCCAGTACTTC